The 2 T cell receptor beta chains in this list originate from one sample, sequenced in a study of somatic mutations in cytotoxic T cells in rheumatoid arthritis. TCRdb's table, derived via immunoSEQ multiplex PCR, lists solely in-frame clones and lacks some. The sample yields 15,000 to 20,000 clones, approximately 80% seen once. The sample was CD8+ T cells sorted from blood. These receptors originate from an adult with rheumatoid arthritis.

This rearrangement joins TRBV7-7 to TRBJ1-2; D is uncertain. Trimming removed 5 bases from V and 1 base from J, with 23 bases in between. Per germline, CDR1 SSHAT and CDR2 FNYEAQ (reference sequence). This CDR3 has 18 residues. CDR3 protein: CASSLNPGLFPLNYGYTF. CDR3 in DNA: TGTGCCAGCAGCCTTAACCCCGGACTCTTTCCTCTTAACTATGGCTACACCTTC.

The CDR3 bases are TGTGCCAGCAGCCTCGGGACCCTAGCAGGGGAGCAGTACTTC. Protein: CASSLGTLAGEQYF. V usage is TRBV27 and J usage is TRBJ2-7; D tentatively fits TRBD1 or TRBD2 (5 bases each). V gave up 6 bases and J gave up 7 bases, with 19 bases separating them. Germline assignment: CDR1 MNHEY and CDR2 SMNVEV (reference sequence). There are 14 residues in the CDR3.